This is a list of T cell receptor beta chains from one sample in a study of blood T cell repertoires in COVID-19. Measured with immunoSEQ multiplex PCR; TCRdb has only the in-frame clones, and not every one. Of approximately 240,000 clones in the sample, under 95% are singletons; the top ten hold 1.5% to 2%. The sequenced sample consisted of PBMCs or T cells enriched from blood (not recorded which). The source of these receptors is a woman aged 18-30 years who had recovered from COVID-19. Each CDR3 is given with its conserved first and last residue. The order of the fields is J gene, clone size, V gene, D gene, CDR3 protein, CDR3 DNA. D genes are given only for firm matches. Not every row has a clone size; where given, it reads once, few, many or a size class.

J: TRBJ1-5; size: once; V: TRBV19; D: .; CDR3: CASSSRGGGQPQHF; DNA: TGTGCCAGTAGTAGTAGGGGGGGCGGTCAGCCCCAGCATTTT
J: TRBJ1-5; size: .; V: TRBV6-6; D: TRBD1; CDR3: CASSYRGRWDQPQHF; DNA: TGTGCCAGCAGTTACAGGGGGCGCTGGGATCAGCCCCAGCATTTT
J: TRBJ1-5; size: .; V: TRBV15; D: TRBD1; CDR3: CATSSWTGGNQPQHF; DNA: TGTGCCACCAGCTCCTGGACAGGGGGAAATCAGCCCCAGCATTTT
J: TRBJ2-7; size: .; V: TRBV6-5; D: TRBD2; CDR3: CASRLADISYEQYF; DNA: TGTGCCAGCAGACTAGCGGATATCTCCTACGAGCAGTACTTC
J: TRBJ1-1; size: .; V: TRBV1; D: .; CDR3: CTSTPRRQTNTEAFF; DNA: TGCACCAGCACCCCCCGAAGACAGACGAACACTGAAGCTTTCTTT
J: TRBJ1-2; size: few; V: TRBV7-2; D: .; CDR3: CASSLNGGGYGYTF; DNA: TGTGCCAGCAGCTTAAATGGGGGCGGGTATGGCTACACCTTC
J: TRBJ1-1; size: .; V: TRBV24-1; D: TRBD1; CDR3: CATSDSGGPTEAFF; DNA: TGTGCCACCAGTGATTCAGGGGGGCCCACTGAAGCTTTCTTT
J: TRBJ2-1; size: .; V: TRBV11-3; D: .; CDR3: CASSLGGGEQFF; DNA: TGTGCCAGCAGCTTGGGCGGAGGGGAGCAGTTCTTC
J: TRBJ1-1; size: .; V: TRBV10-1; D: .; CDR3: CASSEGMANTEAFF; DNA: TGCGCCAGCAGTGAGGGTATGGCTAACACTGAAGCTTTCTTT
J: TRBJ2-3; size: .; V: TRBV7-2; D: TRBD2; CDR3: CASSPFAVAGPIIQYF; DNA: TGTGCCAGCAGCCCCTTCGCGGTAGCGGGACCTATCATTCAGTATTTT
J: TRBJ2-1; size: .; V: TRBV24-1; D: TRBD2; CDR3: CATSDLPGLAANNEQFF; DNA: TGTGCCACCAGTGACCTGCCGGGACTAGCGGCCAACAATGAGCAGTTCTTC
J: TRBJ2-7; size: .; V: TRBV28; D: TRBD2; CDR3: CASSPSSGRAGEQYF; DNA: TGTGCCAGCAGTCCTTCTAGCGGGAGGGCCGGGGAGCAGTACTTC
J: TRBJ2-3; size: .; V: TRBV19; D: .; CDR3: CASRRTEADTQYF; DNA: TGTGCCAGTAGGAGGACGGAGGCTGATACGCAGTATTTT
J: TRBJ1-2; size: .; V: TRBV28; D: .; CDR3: CASRRQGGKYYGYTF; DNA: TGTGCCAGCAGACGGCAGGGAGGGAAATACTATGGCTACACCTTC
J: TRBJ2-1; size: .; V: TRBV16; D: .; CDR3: CASSQSGEIKNEQFF; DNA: TGTGCCAGCAGCCAGTCGGGAGAAATTAAGAATGAGCAGTTCTTC
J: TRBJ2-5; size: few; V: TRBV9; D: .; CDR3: CASSEKDSSWETQYF; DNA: TGTGCCAGCAGCGAGAAAGACAGCAGTTGGGAGACCCAGTACTTC
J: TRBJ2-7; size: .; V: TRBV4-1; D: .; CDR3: CASSQDYTYEQYF; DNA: TGCGCCAGCAGCCAAGATTATACCTACGAGCAGTACTTC
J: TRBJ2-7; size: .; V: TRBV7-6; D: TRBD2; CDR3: CASSLEGPAGGPEEVYEQYF; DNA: TGTGCCAGCAGCTTAGAAGGTCCAGCGGGAGGGCCAGAGGAAGTCTACGAGCAGTACTTC
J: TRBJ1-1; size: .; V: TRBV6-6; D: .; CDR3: CASKQGMNTEAFF; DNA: TGTGCCAGCAAACAGGGAATGAACACTGAAGCTTTCTTT
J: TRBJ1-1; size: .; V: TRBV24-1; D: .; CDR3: CATSDPDGTMNTEAFF; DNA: TGTGCCACCAGTGATCCAGACGGGACAATGAACACTGAAGCTTTCTTT
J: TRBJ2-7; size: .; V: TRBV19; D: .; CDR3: CASSTTASYEQYF; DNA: TGTGCCAGTAGTACCACCGCTAGCTACGAGCAGTACTTC
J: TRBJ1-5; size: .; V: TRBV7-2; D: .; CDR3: CASSLDSLSNQPQHF; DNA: TGTGCCAGCAGCCTCGACAGTCTGAGCAATCAGCCCCAGCATTTT
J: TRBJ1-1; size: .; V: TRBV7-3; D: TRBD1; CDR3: CASSLVRDRATEAFF; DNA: TGTGCCAGCAGCTTGGTCAGGGACAGGGCAACTGAAGCTTTCTTT